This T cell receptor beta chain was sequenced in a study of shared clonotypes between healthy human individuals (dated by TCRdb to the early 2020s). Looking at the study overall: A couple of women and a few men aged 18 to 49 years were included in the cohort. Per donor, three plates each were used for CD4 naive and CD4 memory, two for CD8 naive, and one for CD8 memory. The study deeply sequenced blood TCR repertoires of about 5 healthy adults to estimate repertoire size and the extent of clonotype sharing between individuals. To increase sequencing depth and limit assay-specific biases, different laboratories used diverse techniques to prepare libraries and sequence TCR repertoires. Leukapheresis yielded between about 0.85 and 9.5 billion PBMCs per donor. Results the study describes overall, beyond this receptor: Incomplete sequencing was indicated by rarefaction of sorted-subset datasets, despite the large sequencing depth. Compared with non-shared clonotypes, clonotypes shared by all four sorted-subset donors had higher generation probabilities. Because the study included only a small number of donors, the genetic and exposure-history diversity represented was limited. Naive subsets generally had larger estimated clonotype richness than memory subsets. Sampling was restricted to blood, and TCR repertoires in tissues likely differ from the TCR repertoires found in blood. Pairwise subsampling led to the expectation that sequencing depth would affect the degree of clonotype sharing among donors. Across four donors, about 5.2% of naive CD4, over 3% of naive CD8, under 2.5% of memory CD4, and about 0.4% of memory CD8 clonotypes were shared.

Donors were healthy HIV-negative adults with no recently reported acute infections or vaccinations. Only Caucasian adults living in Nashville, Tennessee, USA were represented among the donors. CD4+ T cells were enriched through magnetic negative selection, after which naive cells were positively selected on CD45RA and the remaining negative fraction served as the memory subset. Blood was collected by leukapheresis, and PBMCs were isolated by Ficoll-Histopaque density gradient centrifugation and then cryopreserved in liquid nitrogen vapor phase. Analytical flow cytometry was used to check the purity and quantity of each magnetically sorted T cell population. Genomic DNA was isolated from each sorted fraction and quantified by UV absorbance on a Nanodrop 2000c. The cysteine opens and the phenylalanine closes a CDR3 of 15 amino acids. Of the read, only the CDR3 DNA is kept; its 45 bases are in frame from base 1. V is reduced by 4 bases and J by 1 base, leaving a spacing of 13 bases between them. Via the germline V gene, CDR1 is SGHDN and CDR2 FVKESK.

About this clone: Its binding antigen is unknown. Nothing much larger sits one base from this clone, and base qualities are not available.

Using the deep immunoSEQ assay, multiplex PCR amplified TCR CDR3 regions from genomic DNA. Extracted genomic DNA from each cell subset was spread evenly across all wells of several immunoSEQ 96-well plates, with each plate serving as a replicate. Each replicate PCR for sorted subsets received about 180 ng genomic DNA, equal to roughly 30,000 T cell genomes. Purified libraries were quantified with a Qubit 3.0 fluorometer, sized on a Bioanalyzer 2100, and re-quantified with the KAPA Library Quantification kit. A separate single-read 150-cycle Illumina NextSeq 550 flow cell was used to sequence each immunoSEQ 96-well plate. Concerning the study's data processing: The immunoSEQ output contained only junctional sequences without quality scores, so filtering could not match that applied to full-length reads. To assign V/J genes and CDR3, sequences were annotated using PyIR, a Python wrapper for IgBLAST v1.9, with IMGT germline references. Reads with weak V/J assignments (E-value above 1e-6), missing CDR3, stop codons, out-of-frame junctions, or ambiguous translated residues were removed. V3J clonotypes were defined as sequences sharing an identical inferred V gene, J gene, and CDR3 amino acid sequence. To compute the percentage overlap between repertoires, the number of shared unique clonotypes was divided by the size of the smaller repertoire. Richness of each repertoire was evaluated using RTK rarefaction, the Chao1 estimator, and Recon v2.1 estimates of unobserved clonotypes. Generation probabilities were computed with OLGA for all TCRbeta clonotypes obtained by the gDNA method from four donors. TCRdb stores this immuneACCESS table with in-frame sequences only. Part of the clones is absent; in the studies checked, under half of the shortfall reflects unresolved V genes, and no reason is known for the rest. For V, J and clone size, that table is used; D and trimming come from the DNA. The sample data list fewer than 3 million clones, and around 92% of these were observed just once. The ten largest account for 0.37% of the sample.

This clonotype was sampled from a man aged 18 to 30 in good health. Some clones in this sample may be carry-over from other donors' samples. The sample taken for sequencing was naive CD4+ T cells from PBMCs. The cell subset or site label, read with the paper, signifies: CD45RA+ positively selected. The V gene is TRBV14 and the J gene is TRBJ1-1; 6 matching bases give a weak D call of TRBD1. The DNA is TGTGCCAGCAGCCCCTGGACAGAAAAGAACACTGAAGCTTTCTTT. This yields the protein CASSPWTEKNTEAFF. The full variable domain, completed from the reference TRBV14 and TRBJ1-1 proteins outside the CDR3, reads EAGVTQFPSHSVIEKGQTVTLRCDPISGHDNLYWYRRVMGKEIKFLLHFVKESKQDESGMPNNRFLAERTGGTYSTLKVQPAELEDSGVYFCASSPWTEKNTEAFFGQGTRLTVV.